Below are 15 T cell receptor beta chains sequenced from a single sample in a study of blood T cell repertoires in COVID-19. The data were produced by immunoSEQ multiplex PCR, yet TCRdb's version contains in-frame clones alone and is incomplete. Here the sample spans some 130,000 clones, around 89% being singletons. The specimen sequenced was peripheral blood. All receptors come from a man in his forties or fifties with active or convalescent COVID-19.

This clone has just a few counts. The V gene is TRBV5-1, the J gene TRBJ2-2; 11 nucleotides agree with TRBD1. V shed 3 bases, J shed 4 bases, and the junction held 5 bases outside the gene matches. CDR1 and CDR2 (germline): SGHRS, YFSETQ. There are 16 residues in the CDR3. For the CDR3, the DNA is TGCGCCAGCAGCTGGACCGGGACAGGGGGCACCGGGGAGCTGTTTTTT. Protein: CASSWTGTGGTGELFF. Based on the CDR3 plus reference TRBV5-1 and TRBJ2-2, the full variable domain is KAGVTQTPRYLIKTRGQQVTLSCSPISGHRSVSWYQQTPGQGLQFLFEYFSETQRNKGNFPGRFSGRQFSNSRSEMNVSTLELGDSALYLCASSWTGTGGTGELFFGEGSRLTVL.

The rearrangement joins TRBV6-5 to TRBJ2-7; unclear D gene. The germline V gene encodes CDR1 MNHEY and CDR2 SVGAGI. The V gene lost 5 bases and the J gene lost 4 bases, with 9 bases spanning the gap. The CDR3 sequence is 12 residues long. CDR3 sequence: CASSMRRYEQYF. The CDR3 nucleotides are TGTGCCAGCAGTATGCGTCGGTACGAGCAGTACTTC.

A few counts support this clone. The V and J genes are TRBV28 and TRBJ2-7, with D possibly matching TRBD2 (6 bases). Germline CDR1 is MDHEN and CDR2 is SYDVKM. The V and J ends lost 6 bases and 0 bases respectively, with 15 bases between them. This CDR3 region has 15 residues. The CDR3 region has the DNA TGTGCCAGCAGATGGGGAGGATCTAGCTCCTACGAGCAGTACTTC. Its protein is CASRWGGSSSYEQYF.

The chain links TRBV28 to TRBJ2-6, with D tentatively TRBD1 (6 bases). V lost 5 bases, J lost 0 bases, and 8 bases lay in between. The CDR3 spans 15 residues. Per the germline V gene, CDR1 is MDHEN and CDR2 is SYDVKM. CDR3: CASSGQNSGANVLTF. CDR3 in DNA: TGTGCCAGCAGTGGACAGAACTCTGGGGCCAACGTCCTGACTTTC.

The chain combines TRBV19 with TRBJ1-6; TRBD1 matches at 7 bases. CDR1 and CDR2 from the germline V gene are LNHDA and SQIVND (reference sequence). This CDR3 has 16 residues. V was clipped by 3 bases and J by 0 bases; unmatched bases: 2. Here the CDR3 DNA reads TGTGCCAGTAGTATGACAGGGAACTCCTATAATTCACCCCTCCACTTT. Encoded protein: CASSMTGNSYNSPLHF.

The J gene is TRBJ1-5, the V gene TRBV19; D perhaps matches TRBD1 (6 bases). Trimming removed 9 bases from V and 5 bases from J, with 26 bases in between. Germline V gene lookup returns CDR1 LNHDA and CDR2 SQIVND (reference sequence). The CDR3 has 17 residues. CDR3 nucleotide sequence: TGTGCCAGCCTAAACCGGAGGGGGGGGCAGGGCGATCAGCCCCAGCATTTT. Its translation: CASLNRRGGQGDQPQHF.

The chain joins TRBV18 to TRBJ2-7, with D perhaps TRBD2 (6 bases). Germline V lookup: CDR1 KGHSH, CDR2 LQKENI. Trimming left V 3 bases short and J 2 bases short, with 14 bases between. The CDR3 sequence is 15 residues long. The CDR3 loop is CASSPAGTGTYEQYF. CDR3 bases: TGTGCCAGCTCACCCGCCGGGACTGGCACCTACGAGCAGTACTTC.

The V and J genes are TRBV27 and TRBJ2-2; a possible D gene is TRBD1 (5 bases). V was shortened by 0 bases and J by 1 base, with 9 bases between the two germline ends. The CDR3 sequence is 16 residues long. CDR1 MNHEY and CDR2 SMNVEV come from the germline V gene (reference sequence). The CDR3 DNA reads TGTGCCAGCAGTTTATCCCAGGGATTGAACACCGGGGAGCTGTTTTTT. Protein product: CASSLSQGLNTGELFF.

The chain couples TRBV3-1 (or the pseudogene TRBV3-2) to TRBJ2-5; 9 bases match TRBD2. CDR3 length: 14 amino acids. The J segment lost 1 base and the V segment lost 6 bases, leaving 3 bases of the junction unmatched. CDR1 is LGHDT, CDR2 YNNKEL, per germline (reference sequence). The CDR3 DNA is TGTGCCAGCAGAGTTAGCGGGAGCCAAGAGACCCAGTACTTC. Translating it yields CASRVSGSQETQYF.

The V call is TRBV6-5, the J call TRBJ1-4; TRBD1 is a possible D gene (5 bases). The CDR3 length is 14 residues. Trimming shortened V by 7 bases and J by 2 bases, and 11 bases separated the two germline ends. Germline V gene sequence: CDR1 MNHEY, CDR2 SVGAGI. The CDR3 DNA is TGTGCCAGCATGATAGGGGCTACTAATGAAAAACTGTTTTTT. Translation gives CASMIGATNEKLFF.

This chain uses TRBV5-1 with TRBJ2-3; D unclear. This CDR3 is 15 amino acids long. Germline V lookup: CDR1 SGHRS, CDR2 YFSETQ. V was clipped by 2 bases and J by 2 bases, with 12 bases between them. CDR3 sequence (DNA): TGCGCCAGCAGCTTTAAACCAGGTCCCACAGATACGCAGTATTTT. Translation gives CASSFKPGPTDTQYF.

V gene TRBV10-2 combines with J gene TRBJ2-7; 13 nucleotides match TRBD2. Germline V gene lookup returns CDR1 WSHSY and CDR2 SAAADI. The CDR3 is 15 amino acids. V was clipped by 8 bases and J by 2 bases; unmatched bases: 6. The CDR3 coding sequence is TGCGCCAGCTCTCCGGGACTAGCGGGGACCTACGAGCAGTACTTC. This gives the protein CASSPGLAGTYEQYF.

This chain joins TRBV25-1 and TRBJ2-2, with D possibly being TRBD1 (6 bases). Germline V gives CDR1 MGHDK, CDR2 SYGVNS. This CDR3 is built from 17 residues. Trimming removed 0 bases from V and 5 bases from J, with 16 bases in between. The CDR3 nucleotides read TGTGCCAGCAGTGAATATTGGGGACACCCCCTAACCGGGGAGCTGTTTTTT. This translates into CASSEYWGHPLTGELFF.

The genes are TRBV19 and TRBJ2-3; a weak D match, TRBD1 (7 bases). Germline V gene data show CDR1 as LNHDA and CDR2 as SQIVND (reference sequence). This CDR3 region has 15 residues. V was clipped by 7 bases and J by 4 bases, with 18 bases between them. The CDR3 protein is CASTFQGGPADTQYF. The CDR3 bases are TGTGCCAGTACCTTCCAGGGGGGTCCCGCAGATACGCAGTATTTT.

CDR3 nucleotides: TGTGCCAGCTCACGGCAGGGAAACACCGGGGAGCTGTTTTTT. Encoded protein: CASSRQGNTGELFF. This chain joins TRBV18 and TRBJ2-2; a weak D match, TRBD1 (5 bases). Germline V gene data show CDR1 as KGHSH and CDR2 as LQKENI. Deletions cut 4 bases from V and 2 bases from J, with 8 bases between. The CDR3 runs 14 residues.